Below, 23 T cell receptor beta chains from the same sample are listed, as sequenced in a study of T cell responses to AZD1222 COVID-19 vaccine. TCRdb's copy holds only in-frame clones and misses some; the assay was immunoSEQ multiplex PCR. The data show 96,000 or so clones, under 90% seen once. The sample here was peripheral blood, taken on day 0 of AZD1222 vaccination. These receptors were obtained from an adult in good health.

The chain is built from TRBV28 and TRBJ1-1, with TRBD1 matching over 9 bases. J gave up 6 bases and V 0 bases, and 8 bases lay outside the gene matches. The CDR3 spans 16 residues. The germline gives CDR1 MDHEN, CDR2 SYDVKM. Here the CDR3 reads CASSLWTGGAGAEAFF. The CDR3 nucleotides read TGTGCCAGCAGTTTATGGACAGGGGGGGCTGGCGCTGAAGCTTTCTTT. The variable domain in full, completed from reference TRBV28 and TRBJ1-1, reads DVKVTQSSRYLVKRTGEKVFLECVQDMDHENMFWYRQDPGLGLRLIYFSYDVKMKEKGDIPEGYSVSREKKERFSLILESASTNQTSMYLCASSLWTGGAGAEAFFGQGTRLTVV.

The genes are TRBV24-1 and TRBJ1-5, with 7 bases aligning to TRBD1. The CDR3 is made up of 14 amino acids. Germline CDR1 KGHDR, CDR2 SFDVKD. Trimming cost V 4 bases and J 4 bases; bases outside gene matches: 3. The CDR3 DNA is TGTGCCACCAGTGAAGCAGGGGGGAATCAGCCCCAGCATTTT. Translation gives CATSEAGGNQPQHF.

The V and J genes are TRBV7-6 and TRBJ1-1, with TRBD1 as a possible D gene (5 bases). The CDR3 covers 13 residues. V was clipped by 2 bases and J by 2 bases, with 6 bases between them. Per germline, CDR1 SGHVS and CDR2 FNYEAQ. The DNA of the CDR3 is TGTGCCAGCAGCTTACAGGGAAACACTGAAGCTTTCTTT. Its protein is CASSLQGNTEAFF. The full variable domain, rest sourced from reference TRBV7-6 and TRBJ1-1, is GAGVSQSPRYKVTKRGQDVALRCDPISGHVSLYWYRQALGQGPEFLTYFNYEAQQDKSGLPNDRFSAERPEGSISTLTIQRTEQRDSAMYRCASSLQGNTEAFFGQGTRLTVV.

The J gene is TRBJ1-5, the V gene TRBV6-2 or TRBV6-3; TRBD1 might be the D (6 bases). Germline V gene sequence: CDR1 MNHEY, CDR2 SVGEGT. The V end lost 2 bases, the J end lost 9 bases, and 17 bases lay between the germline ends. This CDR3 spans 15 amino acids. In DNA form, the CDR3 reads TGTGCCAGCAGTTACGGGGGGACACCCCCGGGGCCCCAGCATTTT. It encodes CASSYGGTPPGPQHF.

This clone has just one count. The chain couples TRBV7-2 to TRBJ2-3; TRBD2 is a possible D gene (6 bases). The CDR3 is made up of 16 amino acids. Trimming cost V 5 bases and J 2 bases, with 17 bases left between them. CDR1 is SGHTA and CDR2 is FQGNSA in the germline V gene. As DNA, the CDR3 is TGTGCCAGCAGCAACTACCGGGGGAGGTTCACAGATACGCAGTATTTT. Translating gives CASSNYRGRFTDTQYF.

This clone has more than one count but fewer than ten. The chain links TRBV28 to TRBJ1-6, with a weak D call TRBD1 (5 bases). V shed 1 base and J shed 0 bases, with 13 bases lying between them. CDR3 size: 18 residues. In germline, CDR1 is MDHEN, CDR2 SYDVKM. This chain's CDR3 is CASSLSKGMGSYNSPLHF. CDR3 DNA: TGTGCCAGCAGTTTATCGAAGGGGATGGGCTCCTATAATTCACCCCTCCACTTT.

The J gene is TRBJ1-1, the V gene TRBV7-8; D uncertain. V gave up 5 bases and J gave up 1 base, with 8 bases separating them. Germline values: CDR1 SGHVS, CDR2 FQNEAQ. The CDR3 loop spans 13 amino acids. This chain's CDR3 is CASSRAGNTEAFF. CDR3 nucleotide sequence: TGTGCCAGCAGCCGGGCCGGGAACACTGAAGCTTTCTTT.

The chain links TRBV15 to TRBJ1-4; the D gene is possibly TRBD1 (5 bases). Germline values: CDR1 LNHNV, CDR2 YYDKDF (reference sequence). This CDR3 spans 13 amino acids. The V gene lost 4 bases and the J gene lost 8 bases, with 11 bases spanning the gap. CDR3 nucleotides: TGTGCCACCAGCATGGGGCTCCAGGAAAAACTGTTTTTT. Translation gives CATSMGLQEKLFF. Full variable domain (missing parts from reference TRBV15 and TRBJ1-4): DAMVIQNPRYQVTQFGKPVTLSCSQTLNHNVMYWYQQKSSQAPKLLFHYYDKDFNNEADTPDNFQSRRPNTSFCFLDIRSPGLGDTAMYLCATSMGLQEKLFFGSGTQLSVL.

The chain has TRBV5-4 and TRBJ2-7; D not resolved. Trimming removed 4 bases at V and 0 bases at J, with 8 bases between. The germline gives CDR1 SGHNT, CDR2 YYREEE (reference sequence). CDR3 length: 13 residues. CDR3 DNA: TGTGCCAGCAGCAGACCGAGCTCCTACGAGCAGTACTTC. Translated: CASSRPSSYEQYF. The variable domain in full, completed from reference TRBV5-4 and TRBJ2-7, reads ETGVTQSPTHLIKTRGQQVTLRCSSQSGHNTVSWYQQALGQGPQFIFQYYREEENGRGNFPPRFSGLQFPNYSSELNVNALELDDSALYLCASSRPSSYEQYFGPGTRLTVT.

This chain uses TRBV27 with TRBJ2-3, with 11 positions matching TRBD2. The germline CDR1 and CDR2 sequences are MNHEY and SMNVEV (reference sequence). The V segment lost 0 bases and the J segment 8 bases; nucleotides outside the gene matches: 4. This CDR3 is 15 amino acids long. The CDR3 region is CASSLSWLAGGTQYF. CDR3 nucleotide sequence: TGTGCCAGCAGTTTATCGTGGCTAGCGGGGGGTACGCAGTATTTT.

The chain combines TRBV7-6 with TRBJ2-1; 8 nucleotides agree with TRBD1. J gave up 5 bases and V 4 bases, and 4 bases lay outside the gene matches. The CDR3 runs 14 residues. Germline V gene lookup returns CDR1 SGHVS and CDR2 FNYEAQ. CDR3 sequence reads: CASSSGQENNEQFF. The CDR3 region has the DNA TGTGCCAGCAGCTCGGGACAGGAGAACAATGAGCAGTTCTTC.

The V and J genes are TRBV30 and TRBJ1-6; 7 bases align to TRBD1. Germline loops: CDR1 GTSNPN, CDR2 SVGIG (reference sequence). The V gene end was trimmed by 7 bases and the J gene end by 7 bases; junction bases not matched to a gene: 10. The CDR3 is made up of 14 amino acids. CDR3 bases: TGTGCCTTCCTGAACAGGGGACAAAATTCACCCCTCCACTTT. Its protein product is CAFLNRGQNSPLHF.

The J gene is TRBJ2-6, the V gene TRBV7-9; D remains unclear. The CDR3 consists of 11 residues. Germline loops: CDR1 SEHNR, CDR2 FQNEAQ (reference sequence). V lost 4 bases, J lost 7 bases, and 2 bases lay in between. The CDR3 DNA sequence: TGTGCCAGCAGCTCCGCCAACGTCCTGACTTTC. Protein: CASSSANVLTF. The variable domain in full, completed from reference TRBV7-9 and TRBJ2-6, reads DTGVSQNPRHKITKRGQNVTFRCDPISEHNRLYWYRQTLGQGPEFLTYFQNEAQLEKSRLLSDRFSAERPKGSFSTLEIQRTEQGDSAMYLCASSSANVLTFGAGSRLTVL.

This clone turned up a few times. J is TRBJ2-2 and V is TRBV28; possible D gene TRBD1, 5 bases. The CDR3 totals 16 residues. Deletions cut 6 bases from V and 2 bases from J, with 16 bases between. Germline CDR1 MDHEN, CDR2 SYDVKM. The CDR3 sequence is CASRPRGRLNTGELFF. CDR3 DNA sequence: TGTGCCAGCAGGCCAAGGGGCAGACTCAACACCGGGGAGCTGTTTTTT.

V gene TRBV5-4 combines with J gene TRBJ2-7, with TRBD1 identical over 7 bases. Germline loops: CDR1 SGHNT, CDR2 YYREEE (reference sequence). CDR3 size: 15 residues. V lost 4 bases, J lost 0 bases, and 7 bases stayed unmatched. CDR3 region: CASSQPGQSSYEQYF. CDR3 coding DNA: TGTGCCAGCAGCCAGCCGGGACAGAGCTCCTACGAGCAGTACTTC.

The rearrangement links TRBV6-6 to TRBJ2-7; 9 nucleotides line up with TRBD2. The CDR3 is 14 amino acids. In germline, CDR1 is MNHNY, CDR2 SVGAGI (reference sequence). V lost 8 bases and J lost 2; bases outside the gene matches: 7. The CDR3 region is CASRLGGRAYEQYF. The CDR3 DNA is TGTGCCAGCCGACTGGGCGGGAGGGCCTACGAGCAGTACTTC.

V is TRBV28 and J is TRBJ1-4, with 8 bases that match TRBD1. CDR3 length: 15 amino acids. From germline, CDR1 is MDHEN and CDR2 SYDVKM. The J segment lost 8 bases and the V segment lost 5 bases, leaving 10 bases of the junction unmatched. CDR3 nucleotides: TGTGCCAGCAGTCTGCCGACAGGGGAGGGGGAAAAACTGTTTTTT. Its protein is CASSLPTGEGEKLFF.

As regards this clone: This CDR3 is also generated by other DNA sequences in the sample. V is TRBV3-1 (or the pseudogene TRBV3-2) and J is TRBJ1-5; D is uncertain. Germline V lookup: CDR1 LGHDT, CDR2 YNNKEL (reference sequence). The CDR3 consists of 14 residues. V lost 1 base and J 1 base, leaving 5 bases between the germline ends. This chain's CDR3 is CASSQGGSNQPQHF. DNA of the CDR3: TGTGCCAGCAGCCAAGGTGGGAGCAATCAGCCCCAGCATTTT.

The rearrangement uses TRBV19 and TRBJ1-5; D is undetermined. V shed 5 bases and J shed 1 base, with 9 bases lying between them. Germline values: CDR1 LNHDA, CDR2 SQIVND (reference sequence). The CDR3 is made up of 14 amino acids. The DNA of the CDR3 is TGTGCCAGTAGTTCCCAAAACAGCAATCAGCCCCAGCATTTT. Translating gives CASSSQNSNQPQHF.

V gene TRBV6-5 combines with J gene TRBJ1-2; 8 bases fit TRBD1. From germline, CDR1 is MNHEY and CDR2 SVGAGI. V was pared by 6 bases and J by 2 bases, with 8 bases of the junction left unmatched. There are 15 residues in the CDR3. For the CDR3, the DNA is TGTGCCAGCAGACCCGGGACAGGAGGAAACTATGGCTACACCTTC. It translates to CASRPGTGGNYGYTF.

The V call is TRBV4-1, the J call TRBJ2-7, with a weak D call TRBD2 (6 bases). V was shortened by 4 bases and J by 1 base, with 17 bases between the two germline ends. The CDR3 contains 16 residues. Germline CDR1 and CDR2: MGHRA and YSYEKL. The CDR3 loop reads CASSPPGTRGSYEQYF. The CDR3 DNA sequence: TGCGCCAGCAGCCCCCCAGGGACCCGGGGGTCCTACGAGCAGTACTTC.

J is TRBJ2-6 and V is TRBV30; D tentatively fits TRBD1 or TRBD2 (6 bases each). Germline CDR1 is GTSNPN and CDR2 is SVGIG (reference sequence). The CDR3 contains 16 residues. V lost 3 bases and J 2 bases, leaving 14 bases between the germline ends. The CDR3 bases are TGTGCCTGGAGCCATGGGGGGCCACCTGGGGCCAACGTCCTGACTTTC. The encoded protein is CAWSHGGPPGANVLTF.

This sequence joins TRBV27 and TRBJ1-5; the D is unclear. The length of the CDR3 is 15 residues. The V gene lost 2 bases and the J gene lost 2 bases, with 10 bases spanning the gap. Germline assignment: CDR1 MNHEY and CDR2 SMNVEV (reference sequence). The chain's CDR3 is CASSLASMGNQPQHF. CDR3 nucleotide sequence: TGTGCCAGCAGTTTAGCCTCCATGGGCAATCAGCCCCAGCATTTT.